A single sample is the source of the 9 T cell receptor beta chains below, sequenced in a study of shared clonotypes between healthy human individuals (dated by TCRdb to between 2020 and 2021). Libraries were built with the immunoSEQ multiplex PCR assay. The table comes from immuneACCESS by way of TCRdb, which keeps in-frame sequences with V and J called. Part of the clones is missing from these tables; in studies checked, under half for an unresolved V gene and the rest for unknown reasons. In this sample the table shows approximately 2,000,000 clones, under 95% of which occur a single time. The biggest ten clones account for 0.37% of the sample. Source material: naive CD4+ T cells from PBMCs. This specimen's cell subset or site label, interpreted: CD45RA+ positively selected. Receptor source: a man aged 18 to 30 in good health. Some clones in this sample may be carry-over from other donors' samples.

The table lists this clone with a few counts. This sample also contains other DNA sequences that code for the same CDR3. The rearrangement joins TRBV5-1 to TRBJ1-5; D remains unclear. CDR1 SGHRS and CDR2 YFSETQ come from the germline V gene. The V gene lost 0 bases and the J gene lost 5 bases, with 9 bases spanning the gap. This CDR3 is 14 amino acids long. The CDR3 DNA sequence: TGCGCCAGCAGCTTGGAAGGTTTAGATCAGCCCCAGCATTTT. Its protein is CASSLEGLDQPQHF.

This chain uses TRBV2 with TRBJ2-7; D not resolved. Trimming cost V 4 bases and J 2 bases, with 9 bases left between them. The CDR3 has 13 amino acids. The V gene's germline CDR1 is SNHLY and CDR2 FYNNEI. CDR3 in amino acids: CASSGNSPYEQYF. CDR3 DNA sequence: TGTGCCAGCAGTGGAAACAGTCCCTACGAGCAGTACTTC.

The table lists this clone with a few counts. Distinct nucleotide sequences in the sample also encode this CDR3. The rearrangement joins TRBV5-1 to TRBJ1-5; 7 bases map to TRBD1. Germline V CDR1 and CDR2: SGHRS, YFSETQ. Trimming removed 3 bases from V and 3 bases from J; junction bases left unmatched: 3. CDR3 size: 14 residues. CDR3 amino acids: CASSSGTDNQPQHF. CDR3 sequence (DNA): TGCGCCAGCAGCTCGGGGACAGACAATCAGCCCCAGCATTTT.

The sample holds a few counts of this clone. This chain joins TRBV6-1 and TRBJ1-1, with D unclear. Trimming took off 3 bases at V and 11 bases at J, with 10 bases between the two ends. CDR3 length: 11 amino acids. The germline V gene encodes CDR1 MNHNS and CDR2 SASEGT. The CDR3 protein is CASSDSRYAFF. The CDR3 DNA follows: TGTGCCAGCAGTGACAGCCGGTATGCTTTCTTT.

V gene TRBV6-1 combines with J gene TRBJ1-1; unclear D gene. The CDR3 has 16 amino acids. With 2 bases removed from V and 3 bases from J, the gap between germline ends came to 16 bases. The germline CDR1 and CDR2 sequences are MNHNS and SASEGT. The CDR3 is CASSELGDVYHTEAFF. CDR3 bases: TGTGCCAGCAGTGAACTCGGGGATGTATATCACACTGAAGCTTTCTTT.

J is TRBJ1-2 and V is TRBV9, with D possibly being TRBD1 (6 bases). The germline V gene has CDR1 SGDLS and CDR2 YYNGEE. Trimming removed 4 bases from V and 7 bases from J, with 20 bases in between. CDR3 length: 15 residues. CDR3 sequence (DNA): TGTGCCAGCAGCTCCAGACTCAGGGGAGACGGTGGCTACACCTTC. Translation gives CASSSRLRGDGGYTF.

V usage is TRBV7-2 and J usage is TRBJ2-1; no clear D. The germline V gene encodes CDR1 SGHTA and CDR2 FQGNSA. The CDR3 loop spans 12 amino acids. With 4 bases removed from V and 10 bases from J, the gap between germline ends came to 11 bases. The CDR3 reads CASSYESWEQFF. CDR3 bases: TGTGCCAGCAGCTACGAGTCGTGGGAGCAGTTCTTC.

The chain couples TRBV19 to TRBJ2-7; TRBD1 or TRBD2 may be the D gene (5 bases each). Germline lookup yields CDR1 LNHDA and CDR2 SQIVND (reference sequence). The CDR3 length is 14 residues. V lost 6 bases to trimming and J lost 2 bases, with 14 bases between them. The CDR3 sequence: CASRSHGTAYEQYF. CDR3 DNA sequence: TGTGCCAGTAGATCCCACGGGACGGCCTACGAGCAGTACTTC.

The chain joins TRBV30 to TRBJ2-2; TRBD1 might be the D (6 bases). V lost 3 bases to trimming and J lost 4 bases, with 12 bases between them. This CDR3 spans 14 amino acids. From germline, CDR1 is GTSNPN and CDR2 SVGIG (reference sequence). This CDR3 is CAWRQGRATGELFF. The CDR3 bases are TGTGCCTGGAGACAGGGAAGGGCCACCGGGGAGCTGTTTTTT.